The 16 T cell receptor beta chains below come from one sample, sequenced in a study of CD8 T cells in ankylosing spondylitis. One entry per CDR3 protein results from TCRdb running MiXCR on the 5' RACE reads. The data hold 250,000 to 300,000 distinct CDR3 sequences, with 20% observed a single time. Specimen: blood, either unsorted or a sorted T cell fraction (not recorded which). These receptors originate from a male donor with ankylosing spondylitis or in good health (not recorded which).

This clonotype was observed a handful of times. This chain uses TRBV6-1 with TRBJ2-3, with D possibly matching TRBD2 (5 bases). This CDR3 region has 17 residues. Germline lookup yields CDR1 MNHNS and CDR2 SASEGT. The V end was cut by 1 base, the J end by 6 bases, with 20 bases between. CDR3 DNA sequence: TGTGCCAGCAGTGAAGGTCGTGTCCGGGGTTTGTTGGATACGCAGTATTTT. It yields the protein CASSEGRVRGLLDTQYF.

This chain links TRBV11-2 with TRBJ2-2; 8 positions agree with TRBD1. The CDR3 extends over 13 amino acids. The V segment lost 6 bases and the J segment 5 bases; nucleotides outside the gene matches: 2. CDR1 is SGHAT, CDR2 FQNNGV, per germline. The DNA for the CDR3 is TGTGCCAGCAGAGACAGGGGTACCGGGGAGCTGTTTTTT. Protein product: CASRDRGTGELFF.

This clonotype appeared many times. The chain couples TRBV9 to TRBJ2-3; D unclear. The CDR3 contains 14 residues. The V gene lost 0 bases and the J gene lost 1 base, with 6 bases spanning the gap. Germline CDR1 is SGDLS and CDR2 is YYNGEE. The CDR3 reads CASSVGPGTDTQYF. Written as DNA, the CDR3 is TGTGCCAGCAGCGTAGGACCAGGCACAGATACGCAGTATTTT. The whole variable domain, filled in from reference TRBV9 and TRBJ2-3, reads DSGVTQTPKHLITATGQRVTLRCSPRSGDLSVYWYQQSLDQGLQFLIQYYNGEERAKGNILERFSAQQFPDLHSELNLSSLELGDSALYFCASSVGPGTDTQYFGPGTRLTVL.

The chain combines TRBV5-1 with TRBJ2-5; TRBD1 or TRBD2 may be the D gene (6 bases each). This CDR3 comprises 14 residues. V was pared by 0 bases and J by 4 bases, with 10 bases between. Germline V gene lookup returns CDR1 SGHRS and CDR2 YFSETQ. CDR3 loop: CASSLDGGPETQYF. In nucleotides, the CDR3 is TGCGCCAGCAGCTTGGACGGGGGCCCAGAGACCCAGTACTTC.

The sample holds a few counts of this clonotype. The rearrangement links TRBV20-1 to TRBJ2-1, with D possibly TRBD2 on 5 matching bases. V shed 5 bases and J shed 0 bases, with 11 bases lying between them. The CDR3 sequence is 14 residues long. Germline V gene sequence: CDR1 DFQATT, CDR2 SNEGSKA (reference sequence). The CDR3 bases are TGCAGTGCTTCGGACTCAAGCTCCTACAATGAGCAGTTCTTC. It is translated as CSASDSSSYNEQFF.

This clonotype came up many times. The V gene is TRBV24-1, the J gene TRBJ2-1; D not resolved. This CDR3 contains 11 residues. The germline CDR1 and CDR2 sequences are KGHDR and SFDVKD. Trimming shortened V by 4 bases and J by 3 bases, and 0 bases separated the two germline ends. CDR3 nucleotide sequence: TGTGCCACCAGTGACTACAATGAGCAGTTCTTC. Amino acids: CATSDYNEQFF.

At least ten counts were recorded for this clonotype. The chain combines TRBV7-8 with TRBJ1-2; D not resolved. V lost 0 bases and J lost 3, with 11 bases in between. The CDR3 is 15 amino acids. Per germline, CDR1 SGHVS and CDR2 FQNEAQ. CDR3 bases: TGTGCCAGCAGCTTAGCGGCAAGGGTTGACTATGGCTACACCTTC. This translates into CASSLAARVDYGYTF.

This clonotype has more than one count but fewer than ten. The V call is TRBV5-1, the J call TRBJ2-2, with TRBD1 matching over 7 bases. With V trimmed by 4 bases and J by 6 bases, 6 bases remained unmatched. This CDR3 region has 14 residues. Germline assignment: CDR1 SGHRS and CDR2 YFSETQ. The CDR3 sequence is CASSARDRAGELFF. CDR3 DNA: TGCGCCAGCAGCGCCCGGGACAGAGCCGGGGAGCTGTTTTTT. Full variable domain (outside the CDR3, taken from reference TRBV5-1 and TRBJ2-2): KAGVTQTPRYLIKTRGQQVTLSCSPISGHRSVSWYQQTPGQGLQFLFEYFSETQRNKGNFPGRFSGRQFSNSRSEMNVSTLELGDSALYLCASSARDRAGELFFGEGSRLTVL.

The chain recombines TRBV19 with TRBJ2-5, with D possibly TRBD1 on 5 matching bases. The V end lost 5 bases, the J end lost 4 bases, and 8 bases lay between the germline ends. CDR3 length: 12 amino acids. From germline, CDR1 is LNHDA and CDR2 SQIVND (reference sequence). As DNA, the CDR3 is TGTGCCAGTAGTGCCCAGGGAGAGACCCAGTACTTC. It encodes CASSAQGETQYF.

This clonotype was seen repeatedly, ten times or more. J is TRBJ1-2 and V is TRBV12-3 or TRBV12-4; D remains ambiguous. Trimming cost V 2 bases and J 7 bases, with 8 bases left between them. The length of the CDR3 is 12 residues. The CDR3 protein is CASSLWTRGYTF. As DNA, the CDR3 is TGTGCCAGCAGTTTATGGACGCGTGGCTACACCTTC.

This clonotype was seen a few times. The J gene is TRBJ2-2, the V gene TRBV12-3 or TRBV12-4; D remains ambiguous. V dropped 7 bases and J dropped 6 bases, with 3 bases sitting between them. The CDR3 runs 10 residues. CDR3 sequence (DNA): TGTGCCAGCATGTCCGGGGAGCTGTTTTTT. Protein: CASMSGELFF.

V is TRBV10-3 and J is TRBJ2-1, with D perhaps matching TRBD2 (6 bases). This CDR3 has 16 amino acids. Trimming pared 2 bases from V and 7 bases from J, leaving 18 bases between. The germline V gene encodes CDR1 ENHRY and CDR2 SYGVKD. The CDR3 DNA sequence: TGTGCCATCAGTGAGCTACGGAGGGAGAGAAAGAATGAGCAGTTCTTC. As protein: CAISELRRERKNEQFF.

This chain links TRBV7-3 with TRBJ2-2, with 8 nucleotides matching TRBD1. V dropped 5 bases and J dropped 5; count of bases not matched to a gene: 13. Germline V CDR1 and CDR2: SGHTA, FQGTGA. This CDR3 contains 17 residues. The CDR3: CASSPIVGQGWTGELFF. The CDR3 region has the DNA TGTGCCAGCAGCCCAATCGTCGGACAGGGCTGGACCGGGGAGCTGTTTTTT.

This clonotype showed up just a few times. This rearrangement joins TRBV5-1 to TRBJ2-3; 7 nucleotides align to TRBD2. The J segment lost 4 bases and the V segment lost 4 bases, leaving 3 bases of the junction unmatched. There are 13 residues in the CDR3. Germline CDR1 and CDR2: SGHRS and YFSETQ. The CDR3 reads CASSQTSPDTQYF. The CDR3 DNA sequence: TGCGCCAGCAGCCAGACTAGCCCAGATACGCAGTATTTT. The full variable domain, completed using reference TRBV5-1 and TRBJ2-3, is KAGVTQTPRYLIKTRGQQVTLSCSPISGHRSVSWYQQTPGQGLQFLFEYFSETQRNKGNFPGRFSGRQFSNSRSEMNVSTLELGDSALYLCASSQTSPDTQYFGPGTRLTVL.

In its sample, this clonotype was seen a few times. A much larger clone differs by one base, so this may be a read error. The V gene is TRBV6-5, the J gene TRBJ1-1, with unresolved D. Deletions cut 5 bases from V and 1 base from J, with 8 bases between. The CDR3 spans 13 residues. The germline gives CDR1 MNHEY, CDR2 SVGAGI. The CDR3: CASSTTANTEAFF. Here the CDR3 DNA reads TGTGCCAGCAGTACTACAGCGAACACTGAAGCTTTCTTT.

This clonotype appeared many times. This chain joins TRBV3-1 and TRBJ1-1, with D possibly TRBD1 on 5 matching bases. V lost 5 bases to trimming and J lost 4 bases, with 14 bases between them. This CDR3 spans 14 amino acids. Germline CDR1 is LGHDT and CDR2 is YNNKEL (reference sequence). CDR3 in DNA: TGTGCCAGCAGCTCGGGGCAGGGAGGCACTGAAGCTTTCTTT. Residues: CASSSGQGGTEAFF.